The source of this TCR beta chain is a study of human T cells and chemical hapten exposure. The wider study: Patients, largely female, had alopecia areata, totalis or universalis. Study outcomes and limitations: Expanded TCRs were compared with controls, and the expanded TCRs formed significantly more large CDR3 similarity clusters.

This clonotype was counted only a few times. No antigen is known for it. The germline V gene encodes CDR1 MRHNA and CDR2 SNTAGT. With V trimmed by 0 bases and J by 1 base, 0 bases remained unmatched. The CDR3 has 15 residues. Time point in this sample: patch test 1, 2 weeks after DPC sensitization. Treatment reported: therapeutic diphenylcyclopropenone sensitization with weekly scalp DPC. TCRdb recomputed calls from the RACE reads with MiXCR, one row per CDR3 protein. The sample shows around 380,000 distinct CDR3 sequences, 4.8% of them seen only once. V is TRBV6-4 and J is TRBJ2-1; TRBD2 aligns across 7 bases. This sample comprised whole blood, obtained in connection with sensitization to the hapten diphenylcyclopropenone (DPC). This clonotype originated in a woman aged 50 to 60 with alopecia areata. Some clones in this sample may be carry-over from other donors' samples. CDR3 coding DNA: TGTGCCAGCAGTGACTCAGCGGGGTCCTACAATGAGCAGTTCTTC. This codes for CASSDSAGSYNEQFF.